A single sample is the source of the 20 T cell receptor beta chains below, sequenced in a study of blood T cell repertoires in COVID-19. The method was immunoSEQ multiplex PCR; TCRdb's version includes in-frame clones alone and lacks a portion of them. The table shows 300,000 to 450,000 clones, with about 85% occurring only once. Sequenced sample: peripheral blood. The source of these receptors is a woman aged 18-35 years with acute or convalescent COVID-19.

V is TRBV29-1 and J is TRBJ1-3; D is uncertain. Germline lookup yields CDR1 SQVTM and CDR2 ANQGSEA. The germline V and J ends were trimmed by 0 bases and 0 bases, with 3 bases remaining between them. CDR3 size: 13 residues. CDR3 bases: TGCAGCGTTGAAGAACTCTCTGGAAACACCATATATTTT. Translation gives CSVEELSGNTIYF.

The chain uses TRBV29-1 and TRBJ1-1, with 11 bases identical to TRBD1. Trimming at V came to 4 bases and at J to 1 base, leaving 8 bases not matched to a gene. This CDR3 is 16 amino acids long. In germline, CDR1 is SQVTM, CDR2 ANQGSEA. CDR3 residues: CSVAGQGGFGNTEAFF. The DNA of the CDR3 is TGCAGCGTTGCGGGACAGGGGGGGTTCGGGAACACTGAAGCTTTCTTT.

This clone was seen only once. The chain joins TRBV19 to TRBJ2-2; TRBD1 might be the D (5 bases). This CDR3 comprises 16 residues. Deletions cut 5 bases from V and 2 bases from J, with 15 bases between. Germline V gene sequence: CDR1 LNHDA, CDR2 SQIVND (reference sequence). The CDR3 spells CASSPGQGRNTGELFF. The CDR3, as DNA: TGTGCCAGTAGTCCCGGCCAGGGCCGAAACACCGGGGAGCTGTTTTTT. Complete variable domain (other parts from reference TRBV19 and TRBJ2-2): DGGITQSPKYLFRKEGQNVTLSCEQNLNHDAMYWYRQDPGQGLRLIYYSQIVNDFQKGDIAEGYSVSREKKESFPLTVTSAQKNPTAFYLCASSPGQGRNTGELFFGEGSRLTVL.

CDR3 in amino acids: CASSLSAMGYTF. The CDR3 DNA reads TGTGCCAGCAGCTTGTCAGCGATGGGCTACACCTTC. The chain combines TRBV5-4 with TRBJ1-2; D uncertain. CDR1 SGHNT and CDR2 YYREEE come from the germline V gene (reference sequence). This CDR3 region has 12 residues. Deletions cut 1 base from V and 8 bases from J, with 9 bases between.

The V call is TRBV27, the J call TRBJ2-3; TRBD2 aligns across 13 bases. CDR1 is MNHEY and CDR2 is SMNVEV in the germline V gene (reference sequence). V dropped 10 bases and J dropped 4; count of bases not matched to a gene: 5. The CDR3 is made up of 14 amino acids. The CDR3 sequence: CATRLAGGADTQYF. CDR3 nucleotides: TGTGCCACCCGACTAGCGGGAGGCGCAGATACGCAGTATTTT.

This clone was detected only once. The chain has TRBV6-5 and TRBJ1-3; tentative D call: TRBD1 (6 bases). The V end was cut by 6 bases, the J end by 4 bases, with 16 bases between. CDR3 length equals 15 residues. CDR1 MNHEY and CDR2 SVGAGI come from the germline V gene. The CDR3 loop reads CASRENRVSGNTIYF. The CDR3 region has the DNA TGTGCCAGCAGGGAGAACAGGGTATCCGGAAACACCATATATTTT.

Turning to this clone: The sample holds other DNA sequences that translate to the same CDR3. The CDR3 loop reads CASSWEGTEAFF. CDR3 nucleotide sequence: TGTGCCAGTAGTTGGGAAGGGACAGAAGCTTTCTTT. The chain links TRBV19 to TRBJ1-1; maybe TRBD1 (6 bases). Germline CDR1 and CDR2: LNHDA and SQIVND (reference sequence). V lost 5 bases to trimming and J lost 8 bases, with 12 bases between them. This CDR3 region has 12 residues.

The J gene is TRBJ2-7, the V gene TRBV2, with TRBD2 matching over 8 bases. CDR1 and CDR2 from the germline V gene are SNHLY and FYNNEI. J lost 1 base, V lost 6 bases, and 5 bases had no gene match. This CDR3 comprises 14 residues. CDR3 amino acids: CASSGGRQSYEQYF. For the CDR3, the DNA is TGTGCCAGCAGCGGCGGGAGGCAATCCTACGAGCAGTACTTC.

The rearrangement uses TRBV2 and TRBJ1-6, with 9 nucleotides matching TRBD1. After removal of 6 bases from V and 6 bases from J, the junction contained 15 bases not matched to a gene. CDR3 length: 18 amino acids. Germline CDR1 and CDR2: SNHLY and FYNNEI. The chain's CDR3 is CASSPITVQGALNSPLHF. For the CDR3, the DNA is TGTGCCAGCAGCCCAATCACCGTACAGGGGGCGCTTAATTCACCCCTCCACTTT.

CDR3: CASIPSGTVNQPQHF. The DNA for the CDR3 is TGTGCCAGCATTCCTTCCGGGACAGTGAATCAGCCCCAGCATTTT. The J gene is TRBJ1-5, the V gene TRBV6-1; TRBD1 matches at 7 bases. This CDR3 has 15 amino acids. Germline assignment: CDR1 MNHNS and CDR2 SASEGT. V gave up 7 bases and J gave up 4 bases; unmatched junction bases: 10.

The chain links TRBV2 to TRBJ1-5; 8 bases are shared with TRBD1. Germline-derived CDR1 and CDR2 are SNHLY and FYNNEI. CDR3 length: 13 residues. Trimming took 8 bases from V and 4 from J; bases not matched to a gene: 4. The CDR3 bases are TGTGCCAGCGCGGGACAGGAAAATCAGCCCCAGCATTTT. Its protein product is CASAGQENQPQHF.

The chain carries TRBV5-6 and TRBJ2-3; no definite D call. The CDR3 length is 12 residues. Trimming stripped 1 base from V and 5 bases from J, with 5 bases between. Germline V gene lookup returns CDR1 SGHDT and CDR2 YYEEEE. The CDR3 DNA follows: TGTGCCAGCAGCTTGTCAGTAGATACGCAGTATTTT. Its translation is CASSLSVDTQYF.

The chain recombines TRBV10-1 with TRBJ1-2; the D gene is possibly TRBD1 (5 bases). Germline lookup yields CDR1 WNHNN and CDR2 SYGVQD (reference sequence). This CDR3 spans 16 amino acids. Trimming cost V 4 bases and J 0 bases, with 15 bases left between them. Written as DNA, the CDR3 is TGCGCCAGCAGTGGGTTCAGGGAGGTTCCTAACTATGGCTACACCTTC. Amino acid sequence: CASSGFREVPNYGYTF.

This chain links TRBV2 with TRBJ1-6; D is perhaps TRBD1 (6 bases). CDR1 and CDR2 from the germline V gene are SNHLY and FYNNEI. V was pared by 5 bases and J by 8 bases, with 13 bases between. The CDR3 runs 14 residues. The CDR3 loop reads CASSPRGAHSPLHF. DNA of the CDR3: TGTGCCAGCAGTCCCAGGGGAGCCCATTCACCCCTCCACTTT.

The V gene is TRBV15, the J gene TRBJ1-1; maybe TRBD1 (5 bases). Trimming shortened V by 4 bases and J by 4 bases, and 13 bases separated the two germline ends. This CDR3 is 14 amino acids long. Germline CDR1 LNHNV, CDR2 YYDKDF (reference sequence). CDR3 DNA sequence: TGTGCCACCAGCACCCAGGGTTTTGGCACTGAAGCTTTCTTT. Its translation is CATSTQGFGTEAFF.

This chain joins TRBV28 and TRBJ1-2, with D possibly matching TRBD1 (5 bases). CDR3 length: 12 amino acids. CDR1 is MDHEN, CDR2 SYDVKM, per germline. V dropped 5 bases and J dropped 4 bases, with 8 bases sitting between them. The CDR3 loop reads CASSTDTYGYTF. DNA for the CDR3: TGTGCCAGCAGTACGGACACCTATGGCTACACCTTC.

V usage is TRBV6-2 or TRBV6-3 and J usage is TRBJ2-7; D is uncertain. This CDR3 has 14 residues. V was trimmed by 0 bases and J by 1 base, leaving 7 bases between them. Germline-derived CDR1 and CDR2 are MNHEY and SVGEGT. The DNA for the CDR3 is TGTGCCAGCAGTTACTCGTCAGTATCCTACGAGCAGTACTTC. It is translated as CASSYSSVSYEQYF.

This clone was observed once. CDR3 sequence (DNA): TGTGCCAGCAGTCGGCCTATTGGACAGCAATTTTCCTACGAGCAGTACTTC. As protein: CASSRPIGQQFSYEQYF. This rearrangement joins TRBV5-4 to TRBJ2-7, with a tentative D call TRBD1 (6 bases). V was clipped by 5 bases and J by 1 base, with 22 bases between them. Germline lookup yields CDR1 SGHNT and CDR2 YYREEE (reference sequence). CDR3 length equals 17 residues.

The CDR3 coding sequence is TGTGCCAGCAGCATGAGCGGGGGAACCCTGGCAGATACGCAGTATTTT. Encoded protein: CASSMSGGTLADTQYF. V gene TRBV9 combines with J gene TRBJ2-3; TRBD2 agrees at 8 bases. Germline values: CDR1 SGDLS, CDR2 YYNGEE. The CDR3 totals 16 residues. With V trimmed by 4 bases and J by 4 bases, 11 bases remained unmatched.

The CDR3 region has the DNA TGTGCCACCACGAAAGGGAGGCCGAACACTGAAGCTTTCTTT. Protein product: CATTKGRPNTEAFF. This chain joins TRBV7-3 and TRBJ1-1; no firm D call. Trimming took 10 bases from V and 1 from J, leaving 16 bases between them. CDR1 is SGHTA, CDR2 FQGTGA, per germline. This CDR3 comprises 14 residues.